A single sample gave rise to the 29 T cell receptor beta chains below, sequenced in a study of low-dose radiotherapy and immunotherapy resistance in tumors (dated by TCRdb to the early 2020s). Sequencing was performed on an Illumina MiniSeq. Superscript III and a set of TRAV- and TRBV-specific primers were used to synthesize first-strand cDNA, so that both TCRalpha and TCRbeta chains were covered. TCRs were amplified with Phusion for around 20 PCR cycles using a constant-region primer together with the adapter attached to the V primers. The raw public reads went through TCRdb reprocessing: fastp at Q25, MiXCR clone calling, in-frame beta chains kept. Every CDR3 protein is listed once, alongside the most common genes and DNA of its rows. In this sample the table shows 85,000 to 95,000 distinct CDR3 sequences, 9.4% of which occur a single time. The ten largest clones add up to around 0.98% of the sample.

The meaning of the sample's time point label: before trial treatment. The sequencing here drew on PBMCs, taken before treatment. These receptors all come from a male donor with prostate cancer.

At least ten counts were recorded for this clonotype. The chain couples TRBV20-1 to TRBJ2-2; D may be TRBD2 (6 bases). Germline lookup yields CDR1 DFQATT and CDR2 SNEGSKA (reference sequence). This CDR3 spans 14 amino acids. Trimming removed 1 base from V and 0 bases from J, with 6 bases in between. The CDR3 DNA is TGCAGTGCTAGAGCGGGGGCGAACACCGGGGAGCTGTTTTTT. Its translation is CSARAGANTGELFF.

Many counts were recorded for this clonotype. The junction differs from germline at one of its ends, possibly a read error. CDR3 residues: CASGQTRVKVLDVFHF. CDR3 nucleotide sequence: TGTGCCTCAGGACAAACAAGGGTGAAGGTTTTGGATGTTTTCCACTTC. The chain has TRBV6-2 or TRBV6-3 and TRBJ1-2, with D possibly TRBD1 on 5 matching bases. Per germline, CDR1 MNHEY and CDR2 SVGEGT. The CDR3 is 16 amino acids.

This clonotype was detected ten times or more. J is TRBJ2-1 and V is TRBV7-9, with 7 positions matching TRBD2. Trimming at V came to 5 bases and at J to 5 bases, leaving 9 bases not matched to a gene. The CDR3 has 15 amino acids. Germline CDR1 is SEHNR and CDR2 is FQNEAQ (reference sequence). In DNA form, the CDR3 reads TGTGCCAGCAGCCCCCCCGGCGGGAGAGACAATGAGCAGTTCTTC. Residues: CASSPPGGRDNEQFF.

The genes are TRBV19 and TRBJ2-7; tentatively, D is TRBD2 (5 bases). CDR3 length: 13 residues. The ends were cut back, 3 bases at V and 2 bases at J, with 8 bases in the middle. Germline values: CDR1 LNHDA, CDR2 SQIVND (reference sequence). The CDR3 here is CASSMGVAYEQYF. The CDR3 nucleotides read TGTGCCAGTAGTATGGGAGTTGCCTACGAGCAGTACTTC.

This clonotype was seen ten or more times. The chain employs TRBV24-1 and TRBJ2-6; D unresolved. The ends were cut back, 7 bases at V and 0 bases at J, with 3 bases in the middle. The CDR3 sequence is 13 residues long. CDR1 and CDR2 (germline): KGHDR, SFDVKD. CDR3 amino acids: CATRASGANVLTF. The CDR3 DNA is TGTGCCACCAGGGCCTCTGGGGCCAACGTCCTGACTTTC.

The chain has TRBV20-1 and TRBJ2-3; D is unclear. The CDR3 runs 11 residues. Germline V lookup: CDR1 DFQATT, CDR2 SNEGSKA (reference sequence). V dropped 5 bases and J dropped 4 bases, with 7 bases sitting between them. CDR3 sequence: CSAVLPDTQYF. The CDR3 coding sequence is TGCAGTGCTGTGTTGCCAGATACGCAGTATTTT.

This clonotype was found many times. This chain uses TRBV2 with TRBJ2-7; 15 bases agree with TRBD2. This CDR3 has 15 amino acids. The V and J ends lost 5 bases and 5 bases, in that order; junction bases with no gene match: 4. Germline loops: CDR1 SNHLY, CDR2 FYNNEI. The CDR3 sequence: CASSMGLAGGDEQYF. The CDR3 bases are TGTGCCAGCAGTATGGGACTAGCGGGAGGTGACGAGCAGTACTTC.

The sample holds many counts of this clonotype. For the CDR3, the DNA is TGTGCCAGCAGTTTTGGGACAGGTCGCGAAAAACTGTTTTTT. Translation: CASSFGTGREKLFF. The chain is built from TRBV12-3 or TRBV12-4 and TRBJ1-4; 8 bases line up with TRBD1. CDR3 size: 14 residues. V was clipped by 3 bases and J by 8 bases; unmatched bases: 5.

This clonotype showed up many times. J is TRBJ1-2 and V is TRBV28; D unresolved. This CDR3 comprises 12 residues. The germline CDR1 and CDR2 sequences are MDHEN and SYDVKM. The V and J ends lost 2 bases and 4 bases respectively, with 5 bases between them. CDR3 loop: CASSLRFYGYTF. The CDR3 DNA reads as TGTGCCAGCAGTTTACGATTCTATGGCTACACCTTC.

This clonotype was seen many times. The J gene is TRBJ2-3, the V gene TRBV4-2; 8 nucleotides align to TRBD2. Per the germline V gene, CDR1 is LGHNA and CDR2 is YNFKEQ. This CDR3 region has 16 residues. V trimming: 0 bases; J trimming: 5 bases; junction bases outside the gene matches: 7. In nucleotides, the CDR3 is TGTGCCAGCAGCCAAGAATACGGGAGGGCCTTAGATACGCAGTATTTT. It encodes CASSQEYGRALDTQYF.

This clonotype was seen many times. This chain connects TRBV6-2 or TRBV6-3 to TRBJ2-7; weak D call: TRBD2 (6 bases). The CDR3 totals 11 residues. The V gene's germline CDR1 is MNHEY and CDR2 SVGEGT. Deletions cut 7 bases from V and 4 bases from J, with 8 bases between. This CDR3 reads CASTGVYEQYF. In nucleotides, the CDR3 is TGTGCCAGCACGGGGGTATACGAGCAGTACTTC.

In its sample, this clonotype was seen many times. The CDR3 here is CASSAPGLATYKNIQYF. CDR3 DNA: TGTGCCAGCAGTGCGCCGGGACTAGCAACCTACAAAAACATTCAGTACTTC. This chain connects TRBV2 to TRBJ2-4; 9 bases are shared with TRBD2. J lost 3 bases, V lost 4 bases, and 10 bases had no gene match. This CDR3 region has 17 residues. Germline-derived CDR1 and CDR2 are SNHLY and FYNNEI.

This clonotype was seen repeatedly, ten times or more. The rearrangement uses TRBV7-6 and TRBJ2-7, with TRBD2 matching 7 bases. V shed 0 bases, J shed 5 bases, and the junction held 10 bases outside the gene matches. Germline values: CDR1 SGHVS, CDR2 FNYEAQ. This CDR3 has 16 amino acids. The CDR3 reads CASSLASRGSTNEQYF. In DNA, the CDR3 is TGTGCCAGCAGCTTAGCGTCCCGCGGGAGTACCAACGAGCAGTACTTC.

This clonotype was observed many times. The gene calls are TRBV7-2 and TRBJ1-1, with TRBD1 matching over 8 bases. Germline loops: CDR1 SGHTA, CDR2 FQGNSA. This CDR3 is built from 15 residues. V was clipped by 5 bases and J by 5 bases; unmatched bases: 10. CDR3 sequence (DNA): TGTGCCAGCAGCCGGGGCCCCAGGGGGCAAACTGAAGCTTTCTTT. Translation: CASSRGPRGQTEAFF.

This clonotype appeared many times. The DNA for the CDR3 is TGCAGTGCTAGAGACCGGGGGGCACGTAATTCACCCCTCCACTTT. Encoded protein: CSARDRGARNSPLHF. The chain has TRBV20-1 and TRBJ1-6; TRBD1 might be the D (6 bases). CDR3 length: 15 amino acids. Germline V CDR1 and CDR2: DFQATT, SNEGSKA (reference sequence). Trimming shortened V by 0 bases and J by 6 bases, and 12 bases separated the two germline ends.

This clonotype was seen repeatedly, ten times or more. This chain joins TRBV20-1 and TRBJ1-3; D may be TRBD1 (6 bases). The CDR3 has 15 amino acids. V was cut by 2 bases and J by 2 bases, with 13 bases left in between. Looked up from germline, CDR1 is DFQATT and CDR2 is SNEGSKA (reference sequence). The CDR3: CSARRSGGAGNTIYF. CDR3 nucleotide sequence: TGCAGTGCTAGACGGTCCGGGGGCGCTGGAAACACCATATATTTT.

This clonotype was seen many times. The chain joins TRBV28 to TRBJ2-3; no definite D call. CDR1 and CDR2 (germline): MDHEN, SYDVKM. With 9 bases removed from V and 0 bases from J, the gap between germline ends came to 10 bases. The length of the CDR3 is 13 residues. CDR3 protein: CARGPPSTDTQYF. In DNA, the CDR3 is TGTGCCAGAGGCCCCCCTAGCACAGATACGCAGTATTTT.

This clonotype was counted ten times or more. The rearrangement uses TRBV5-4 and TRBJ1-1; D possibly corresponds to TRBD1 (5 bases). The V gene lost 4 bases and the J gene lost 4 bases, with 17 bases spanning the gap. Germline V gene sequence: CDR1 SGHNT, CDR2 YYREEE (reference sequence). The CDR3 has 15 residues. CDR3 amino acids: CASSAGHKVGTEAFF. The CDR3 DNA is TGTGCCAGCAGCGCGGGGCATAAAGTCGGCACTGAAGCTTTCTTT.

This clonotype has ten or more counts. The rearrangement uses TRBV24-1 and TRBJ2-1; 11 bases agree with TRBD1. V gave up 0 bases and J gave up 6 bases; unmatched junction bases: 3. CDR1 and CDR2 from the germline V gene are KGHDR and SFDVKD. This CDR3 spans 16 amino acids. This CDR3 is CATSDLAGQGVNEQFF. CDR3 sequence (DNA): TGTGCCACCAGTGATTTGGCGGGACAGGGGGTCAATGAGCAGTTCTTC.

This clonotype was detected many times. The genes are TRBV20-1 and TRBJ1-5; D is perhaps TRBD1 (5 bases). Germline CDR1 is DFQATT and CDR2 is SNEGSKA (reference sequence). Between the trimmed V and J ends, which lost 0 bases and 3 bases, there was a span of 12 bases. The CDR3 consists of 15 residues. CDR3: CSARDLSRANQPQHF. The DNA for the CDR3 is TGCAGTGCTAGAGACCTCTCCAGGGCCAATCAGCCCCAGCATTTT.

At least ten counts were recorded for this clonotype. The rearrangement links TRBV18 to TRBJ2-1, with 11 bases that match TRBD2. After removal of 6 bases from V and 8 bases from J, the junction contained 9 bases not matched to a gene. Germline loops: CDR1 KGHSH, CDR2 LQKENI. The CDR3 consists of 15 residues. Here the CDR3 DNA reads TGTGCCAGCTCGCAACTAGCGGGAGAGGGGCATGAGCAGTTCTTC. Translation: CASSQLAGEGHEQFF.

This clonotype was observed a few times. This rearrangement joins TRBV20-1 to TRBJ2-1; D perhaps matches TRBD2 (6 bases). The CDR3 consists of 15 residues. V was pared by 4 bases and J by 1 base, with 14 bases between. Germline assignment: CDR1 DFQATT and CDR2 SNEGSKA (reference sequence). DNA of the CDR3: TGCAGTGCTAAAGGCGGGACGCAGTCCTACAATGAGCAGTTCTTC. Residues: CSAKGGTQSYNEQFF.

This clonotype was detected ten times or more. CDR3: CASSETGTGGFYEQYF. Written as DNA, the CDR3 is TGTGCCAGCAGTGAAACCGGGACAGGGGGCTTCTACGAGCAGTACTTC. The gene calls are TRBV27 and TRBJ2-7; 12 bases match TRBD1. Trimming removed 5 bases from V and 3 bases from J; junction bases left unmatched: 8. There are 16 residues in the CDR3. Germline CDR1 MNHEY, CDR2 SMNVEV (reference sequence).

This clonotype was seen more than once but under ten times. The chain recombines TRBV5-1 with TRBJ2-1, with TRBD2 matching over 9 bases. CDR1 is SGHRS, CDR2 YFSETQ, per germline. The J segment lost 1 base and the V segment lost 2 bases, leaving 4 bases of the junction unmatched. The CDR3 has 16 amino acids. Here the CDR3 DNA reads TGCGCCAGCAGCTTCATAGCGGGAGTATCCTACAATGAGCAGTTCTTC. Protein sequence: CASSFIAGVSYNEQFF.

This clonotype was found many times. The CDR3 loop is CAWSPGTGVYEQYF. The CDR3, as DNA: TGTGCCTGGAGTCCCGGGACAGGGGTCTACGAGCAGTACTTC. The chain carries TRBV30 and TRBJ2-7; 10 bases align to TRBD1. The CDR3 is made up of 14 amino acids. V was clipped by 2 bases and J by 3 bases; unmatched bases: 4. Germline assignment: CDR1 GTSNPN and CDR2 SVGIG (reference sequence).

In its sample, this clonotype was seen many times. The chain joins TRBV7-2 to TRBJ2-7; 7 bases line up with TRBD2. The CDR3 has 15 amino acids. Trimming at V came to 0 bases and at J to 0 bases, leaving 2 bases not matched to a gene. The V gene's germline CDR1 is SGHTA and CDR2 FQGNSA. In nucleotides, the CDR3 is TGTGCCAGCAGCTTAGCGTCTAGCGGCTCCTACGAGCAGTACTTC. The encoded protein is CASSLASSGSYEQYF.

In this sample, this clonotype turned up many times. The chain links TRBV10-3 to TRBJ1-4; 7 nucleotides align to TRBD1. Germline trimming cut 5 bases from V and 7 bases from J; bases unmatched to any gene: 7. Germline CDR1 is ENHRY and CDR2 is SYGVKD. The CDR3 is 14 amino acids. The CDR3 region has the DNA TGTGCCATCAGTAAGACAGGGACGGGTGAAAAACTGTTTTTT. Its protein is CAISKTGTGEKLFF.

This clonotype was observed at least ten times. The chain is built from TRBV30 and TRBJ2-4; D call uncertain. Trimming shortened V by 2 bases and J by 3 bases, and 11 bases separated the two germline ends. The CDR3 is 14 residues long. The germline V gene encodes CDR1 GTSNPN and CDR2 SVGIG (reference sequence). Here the CDR3 reads CAWSRSRDKNIQYF. CDR3 DNA: TGTGCCTGGAGTCGGTCCAGAGACAAAAACATTCAGTACTTC.

The chain uses TRBV4-1 and TRBJ1-2; D not resolved. CDR1 MGHRA and CDR2 YSYEKL come from the germline V gene. V was trimmed by 0 bases and J by 2 bases, leaving 7 bases between them. The CDR3 contains 14 residues. The CDR3 DNA is TGCGCCAGCAGCCAAGACGAGAGAAACTATGGCTACACCTTC. It translates to CASSQDERNYGYTF.